The next 17 T cell receptor beta chains were all read from a single sample in a study of shared clonotypes between healthy human individuals. Only in-frame clones appear in the TCRdb table, and some are missing; sequencing was by immunoSEQ multiplex PCR. The data contain around 690,000 clones, 90% of them singletons. Sequencing was done on a sample of memory CD8+ T cells from PBMCs. Stated subset: CD45RO+ cells pooled with CCR7-negative TemRA cells. The origin of the receptors is a man in his late teens or twenties in good health. Some clones in this sample may be carry-over from other donors' samples.

The genes are TRBV27 and TRBJ2-7, with D possibly being TRBD1 or TRBD2 (6 bases each). The V end lost 3 bases, the J end lost 2 bases, and 11 bases lay between the germline ends. Looked up from germline, CDR1 is MNHEY and CDR2 is SMNVEV (reference sequence). The CDR3 runs to 14 residues. CDR3 sequence reads: CASSFRGRPYEQYF. Written as DNA, the CDR3 is TGTGCCAGCAGTTTCCGGGGGCGCCCCTACGAGCAGTACTTC.

The CDR3 protein is CASSWGTAYEQYF. The CDR3 DNA is TGTGCCAGCAGCTGGGGGACAGCCTACGAGCAGTACTTC. The chain uses TRBV5-6 and TRBJ2-7, with TRBD1 matching 7 bases. Trimming cost V 3 bases and J 2 bases; bases outside gene matches: 2. CDR1 is SGHDT, CDR2 YYEEEE, per germline. This CDR3 contains 13 residues.

The chain couples TRBV5-1 to TRBJ2-1; D remains ambiguous. Trimming stripped 0 bases from V and 3 bases from J, with 13 bases between. Germline CDR1 is SGHRS and CDR2 is YFSETQ. The CDR3 sequence is 16 residues long. The CDR3 region is CASSLVAGNIYNEQFF. CDR3 sequence (DNA): TGCGCCAGCAGCTTGGTGGCAGGAAACATCTACAATGAGCAGTTCTTC.

This rearrangement joins TRBV7-9 to TRBJ1-5; D may be TRBD1 (5 bases). The germline V gene has CDR1 SEHNR and CDR2 FQNEAQ (reference sequence). The CDR3 sequence is 13 residues long. V lost 4 bases to trimming and J lost 6 bases, with 10 bases between them. The CDR3 bases are TGTGCCAGCAGCTCAGGGTGGGGTCAGCCCCAGCATTTT. It translates to CASSSGWGQPQHF.

V usage is TRBV28 and J usage is TRBJ2-7; D might be TRBD1 (5 bases). Germline V gene lookup returns CDR1 MDHEN and CDR2 SYDVKM. This CDR3 contains 14 residues. V was trimmed by 3 bases and J by 4 bases, leaving 13 bases between them. The chain's CDR3 is CASSFSGIRYEQYF. The CDR3, as DNA: TGTGCCAGCAGTTTTTCAGGGATCCGGTACGAGCAGTACTTC.

The V gene is TRBV2, the J gene TRBJ2-3, with D unresolved. V was cut by 9 bases and J by 3 bases, with 10 bases left in between. This CDR3 has 12 residues. Looked up from germline, CDR1 is SNHLY and CDR2 is FYNNEI. CDR3 sequence: CARSDATDTQYF. CDR3 DNA: TGTGCCAGATCAGACGCGACAGATACGCAGTATTTT. Together with reference TRBV2 and TRBJ2-3, the CDR3 gives the full variable domain: EPEVTQTPSHQVTQMGQEVILRCVPISNHLYFYWYRQILGQKVEFLVSFYNNEISEKSEIFDDQFSVERPDGSNFTLKIRSTKLEDSAMYFCARSDATDTQYFGPGTRLTVL.

Here the CDR3 reads CASRSVAGGGEQFF. DNA for the CDR3: TGTGCCAGCAGGTCGGTAGCCGGTGGGGGTGAGCAGTTCTTC. The chain links TRBV28 to TRBJ2-1; D assignment may be TRBD1 or TRBD2 (5 bases each). V lost 6 bases and J 9 bases, leaving 18 bases between the germline ends. CDR1 and CDR2 (germline): MDHEN, SYDVKM. The CDR3 consists of 14 residues.

The V and J genes are TRBV20-1 and TRBJ2-1; D remains ambiguous. CDR1 and CDR2 (germline): DFQATT, SNEGSKA (reference sequence). The CDR3 runs to 10 residues. Deletions cut 3 bases from V and 9 bases from J, with 6 bases between. The CDR3 protein is CSARKAEQFF. In DNA, the CDR3 is TGCAGTGCTAGGAAGGCTGAGCAGTTCTTC.

Only one count was recorded for this clone. The chain's CDR3 is CASSLSPRDRYNEQFF. CDR3 nucleotides: TGTGCCAGCAGTTTATCCCCCCGGGACAGGTACAATGAGCAGTTCTTC. The V and J genes are TRBV27 and TRBJ2-1, with 8 bases fitting TRBD1. The V gene's germline CDR1 is MNHEY and CDR2 SMNVEV (reference sequence). The CDR3 runs to 16 residues. V shed 0 bases and J 4 bases; nucleotides not matched to a gene: 5.

The chain uses TRBV7-6 and TRBJ2-1, with 7 bases aligning to TRBD2. Trimming cost V 1 base and J 4 bases; bases outside gene matches: 4. The germline gives CDR1 SGHVS, CDR2 FNYEAQ. The CDR3 is 15 residues long. CDR3 nucleotides: TGTGCCAGCAGCTTAGTAACGGGAGGATACAATGAGCAGTTCTTC. Residues: CASSLVTGGYNEQFF.

The V and J genes are TRBV27 and TRBJ1-5; D unresolved. CDR3 length: 14 residues. V was pared by 3 bases and J by 3 bases, with 9 bases between. CDR1 and CDR2 (germline): MNHEY, SMNVEV (reference sequence). The CDR3 reads CASSLYPSNQPQHF. In DNA form, the CDR3 reads TGTGCCAGCAGTTTGTACCCTTCCAATCAGCCCCAGCATTTT.

The chain links TRBV29-1 to TRBJ1-1, with D maybe TRBD1 (5 bases). Germline V lookup: CDR1 SQVTM, CDR2 ANQGSEA. V lost 1 base and J 8 bases, leaving 11 bases between the germline ends. The CDR3 has 12 amino acids. The CDR3 protein is CSVEAGPREAFF. The CDR3 nucleotides read TGCAGCGTTGAAGCAGGGCCCCGAGAAGCTTTCTTT.

The chain couples TRBV19 to TRBJ2-5, with TRBD1 identical over 8 bases. The closer fit of TRBJ2-7 to the DNA end suggests the J call may be wrong. The germline V gene has CDR1 LNHDA and CDR2 SQIVND (reference sequence). The CDR3 extends over 14 amino acids. CDR3 residues: CASSDRGSSYEQYF. CDR3 DNA: TGTGCCAGTAGCGACAGGGGAAGCTCCTACGAGCAGTACTTC.

The V call is TRBV28, the J call TRBJ1-5; a weak D match, TRBD1 (5 bases). Deletions cut 1 base from V and 0 bases from J, with 7 bases between. Looked up from germline, CDR1 is MDHEN and CDR2 is SYDVKM. This CDR3 is built from 15 residues. As DNA, the CDR3 is TGTGCCAGCAGTTTATACAGGCATAGCAATCAGCCCCAGCATTTT. Translation: CASSLYRHSNQPQHF.

CDR3 amino acids: CASSPQGARAFF. The CDR3 DNA reads as TGTGCCAGCAGCCCCCAGGGGGCGCGAGCTTTCTTT. The gene calls are TRBV7-9 and TRBJ1-1, with 8 nucleotides matching TRBD1. The trim removed 5 bases at V and 10 bases at J, leaving 6 bases unmatched. CDR3 length: 12 residues. The germline V gene has CDR1 SEHNR and CDR2 FQNEAQ (reference sequence).

The rearrangement uses TRBV4-2 and TRBJ1-4; 9 positions agree with TRBD1. The CDR3 is 18 amino acids. Germline loops: CDR1 LGHNA, CDR2 YNFKEQ. The J segment lost 0 bases and the V segment lost 3 bases, leaving 8 bases of the junction unmatched. The CDR3 region is CASSHGTGLGATNEKLFF. The CDR3 region has the DNA TGTGCCAGCAGCCACGGGACAGGGTTAGGGGCAACTAATGAAAAACTGTTTTTT.

The V gene is TRBV4-1, the J gene TRBJ2-7; 7 bases fit TRBD1. Trimming removed 3 bases from V and 4 bases from J; junction bases left unmatched: 12. Per germline, CDR1 MGHRA and CDR2 YSYEKL. The CDR3 has 16 amino acids. The DNA for the CDR3 is TGCGCCAGCAGCCATGATACCGGGACAGCATATTACGAGCAGTACTTC. Translated: CASSHDTGTAYYEQYF.